The 19 T cell receptor beta chains presented below share a single source sample, sequenced in a study of a mutant IDH1 vaccine in newly diagnosed glioma. The antigens for these receptors are not known. Assay used: immunoSEQ multiplex PCR; TCRdb lists only in-frame clones, some missing. The data hold fewer than 95,000 clones, with about 81% observed a single time. Time point given: week 47, end of study. All doses held 300 ug of mutant IDH1 20-mer peptide, with topical imiquimod. The starting material was PBMCs, obtained from a glioma patient whose treatment included an IDH1 peptide vaccine. The receptor set was obtained from a man aged 35-49 years with glioma.

This rearrangement joins TRBV10-3 to TRBJ2-3, with 11 bases lining up with TRBD2. The CDR3 covers 15 residues. The germline CDR1 and CDR2 sequences are ENHRY and SYGVKD. J gave up 5 bases and V 6 bases, and 7 bases lay outside the gene matches. CDR3 sequence reads: CAIRDSGGGRDTQYF. CDR3 DNA sequence: TGTGCCATCAGGGATAGCGGGGGGGGACGAGATACGCAGTATTTT.

The chain combines TRBV10-3 with TRBJ2-4; possibly TRBD2 for D (5 bases). V dropped 6 bases and J dropped 2 bases, with 17 bases sitting between them. The CDR3 is 16 residues long. Germline assignment: CDR1 ENHRY and CDR2 SYGVKD. This chain's CDR3 is CAIRTIGSISKNIQYF. Written as DNA, the CDR3 is TGTGCCATCAGGACGATAGGGAGTATTTCCAAAAACATTCAGTACTTC.

This chain connects TRBV13 to TRBJ1-2; possible D gene TRBD1, 5 bases. The CDR3 is made up of 14 amino acids. Trimming removed 0 bases from V and 4 bases from J, with 9 bases in between. Germline values: CDR1 PRHDT, CDR2 FYEKMQ (reference sequence). CDR3 sequence: CASSLGDRAYGYTF. The DNA of the CDR3 is TGTGCCAGCAGCTTAGGTGACAGAGCCTATGGCTACACCTTC.

The chain's CDR3 is CASSLVGAGTGELFF. Written as DNA, the CDR3 is TGTGCCAGCAGTTTAGTGGGGGCAGGCACCGGGGAGCTGTTTTTT. V and J are TRBV28 and TRBJ2-2, with D perhaps TRBD1 (6 bases). The germline V gene encodes CDR1 MDHEN and CDR2 SYDVKM. CDR3 size: 15 residues. V was trimmed by 2 bases and J by 4 bases, leaving 11 bases between them.

The J gene is TRBJ2-7, the V gene TRBV18; D gene ambiguous. V shed 1 base and J shed 6 bases, with 13 bases lying between them. Germline CDR1 KGHSH, CDR2 LQKENI. This CDR3 comprises 14 residues. The CDR3 bases are TGTGCCAGCTCACCACAGGTAAACGGCTTCGAGCAGTACTTC. Residues: CASSPQVNGFEQYF.

The chain recombines TRBV18 with TRBJ2-7; D gene uncertain. Trimming took 2 bases from V and 3 from J, leaving 2 bases between them. The germline CDR1 and CDR2 sequences are KGHSH and LQKENI. This CDR3 is built from 11 residues. CDR3 in amino acids: CASSPNYEQYF. The CDR3 coding sequence is TGTGCCAGCTCACCAAACTACGAGCAGTACTTC.

This clone was seen a single time. The chain recombines TRBV7-8 with TRBJ2-7; 7 nucleotides agree with TRBD1. Germline V gives CDR1 SGHVS, CDR2 FQNEAQ. The CDR3 is 12 residues long. Trimming took 6 bases from V and 5 from J; bases not matched to a gene: 4. This chain's CDR3 is CASRRQGDEQYF. CDR3 nucleotide sequence: TGTGCCAGCAGGCGACAGGGAGACGAGCAGTACTTC.

V gene TRBV7-9 combines with J gene TRBJ2-7; a weak D match, TRBD2 (5 bases). CDR3 length equals 15 residues. Trimming pared 3 bases from V and 1 base from J, leaving 13 bases between. Germline loops: CDR1 SEHNR, CDR2 FQNEAQ (reference sequence). CDR3 DNA: TGTGCCAGCAGCTTGGATTTGGGCGGGTCCTACGAGCAGTACTTC. It codes for CASSLDLGGSYEQYF.

This clone was seen a single time. The V and J genes are TRBV7-8 and TRBJ1-1; possible D gene TRBD1, 5 bases. V lost 5 bases and J 3 bases, leaving 19 bases between the germline ends. The CDR3 loop spans 16 amino acids. Germline CDR1 SGHVS, CDR2 FQNEAQ. CDR3 DNA sequence: TGTGCCAGCAGCCTCGGGACCGCGACCGGATACACTGAAGCTTTCTTT. Its protein is CASSLGTATGYTEAFF.

The rearrangement joins TRBV27 to TRBJ2-5, with 8 nucleotides matching TRBD2. Trimming cost V 4 bases and J 3 bases; bases outside gene matches: 7. This CDR3 contains 15 residues. Germline V gene sequence: CDR1 MNHEY, CDR2 SMNVEV (reference sequence). The CDR3 region has the DNA TGTGCCAGCAGTTCTGGGGTGCGGGGGGAAGAGACCCAGTACTTC. Translating it yields CASSSGVRGEETQYF.

The chain is built from TRBV27 and TRBJ2-5; D gene uncertain. The CDR3 runs 13 residues. Trimming took off 2 bases at V and 1 base at J, with 5 bases between the two ends. Germline V gene lookup returns CDR1 MNHEY and CDR2 SMNVEV (reference sequence). In DNA form, the CDR3 reads TGTGCCAGCAGTTTAATGATCCAAGAGACCCAGTACTTC. Protein: CASSLMIQETQYF.

This sequence joins TRBV5-4 and TRBJ1-1; D may be TRBD1 (5 bases). CDR3 size: 13 residues. Germline CDR1 and CDR2: SGHNT and YYREEE (reference sequence). Trimming took off 4 bases at V and 5 bases at J, with 12 bases between the two ends. CDR3 nucleotides: TGTGCCAGCAGCGCCCAGGGTAGGACTGAAGCTTTCTTT. Amino acid sequence: CASSAQGRTEAFF. Drawing the rest from reference TRBV5-4 and TRBJ1-1, the complete variable domain is ETGVTQSPTHLIKTRGQQVTLRCSSQSGHNTVSWYQQALGQGPQFIFQYYREEENGRGNFPPRFSGLQFPNYSSELNVNALELDDSALYLCASSAQGRTEAFFGQGTRLTVV.

The chain uses TRBV4-1 and TRBJ2-3, with 13 bases aligning to TRBD2. The germline CDR1 and CDR2 sequences are MGHRA and YSYEKL. The CDR3 totals 18 residues. J lost 3 bases, V lost 4 bases, and 10 bases had no gene match. CDR3 amino acids: CASSLTLGLAGVTDTQYF. The CDR3 DNA reads TGCGCCAGCAGCCTAACCCTAGGACTAGCGGGGGTAACAGATACGCAGTATTTT.

The sample holds one count of this clone. The chain employs TRBV29-1 and TRBJ2-7, with 9 positions matching TRBD1. The germline CDR1 and CDR2 sequences are SQVTM and ANQGSEA. The CDR3 runs to 13 residues. V was pared by 7 bases and J by 6 bases, with 10 bases of the junction left unmatched. The CDR3 loop reads CSGTGGIGSEQYF. The CDR3 bases are TGCAGCGGCACAGGGGGCATCGGATCCGAGCAGTACTTC.

The chain couples TRBV30 to TRBJ1-2; D not certain. Germline-derived CDR1 and CDR2 are GTSNPN and SVGIG (reference sequence). CDR3 length equals 13 residues. The V and J ends lost 3 bases and 4 bases respectively, with 12 bases between them. CDR3 amino acids: CAWRIPASYGYTF. The CDR3 region has the DNA TGTGCCTGGAGGATTCCCGCCAGCTATGGCTACACCTTC.

The CDR3 loop is CATTFAGDNSPLHF. As DNA, the CDR3 is TGTGCCACCACTTTTGCAGGCGATAATTCACCCCTCCACTTT. This chain links TRBV6-5 with TRBJ1-6, with D hard to call. Germline V gives CDR1 MNHEY, CDR2 SVGAGI. The CDR3 contains 14 residues. Between the trimmed V and J ends, which lost 10 bases and 5 bases, there was a span of 15 bases.

V usage is TRBV28 and J usage is TRBJ1-3; 7 bases are a match to TRBD1. V lost 10 bases and J lost 4; bases outside the gene matches: 10. The V gene's germline CDR1 is MDHEN and CDR2 SYDVKM. The CDR3 runs to 14 residues. CDR3 protein: CATQGGGSGNTIYF. For the CDR3, the DNA is TGTGCCACCCAGGGGGGGGGCTCAGGAAACACCATATATTTT.

This sequence joins TRBV27 and TRBJ1-5; TRBD1 might be the D (5 bases). There are 14 residues in the CDR3. V dropped 7 bases and J dropped 1 base, with 11 bases sitting between them. Germline V gene lookup returns CDR1 MNHEY and CDR2 SMNVEV (reference sequence). The CDR3 region is CASTPGGSNQPQHF. CDR3 sequence (DNA): TGTGCCAGCACCCCTGGGGGGAGCAATCAGCCCCAGCATTTT.

The chain recombines TRBV5-5 with TRBJ2-3, with 9 nucleotides matching TRBD2. V shed 0 bases and J 1 base; nucleotides not matched to a gene: 3. There are 16 residues in the CDR3. In germline, CDR1 is SGHKS, CDR2 YYEKEE (reference sequence). CDR3 sequence (DNA): TGTGCCAGCAGCTTGGGGGCTAGCGGGGGCACAGATACGCAGTATTTT. This gives the protein CASSLGASGGTDTQYF.